This T cell receptor (beta chain) was sequenced during a study of T cell responses to AZD1222 COVID-19 vaccine. The germline gives CDR1 SGHVS, CDR2 FQNEAQ. This CDR3 spans 18 amino acids. The V segment lost 1 base and the J segment 0 bases; nucleotides outside the gene matches: 7. Libraries were prepared by immunoSEQ multiplex PCR; TCRdb keeps only in-frame clonotypes and omits some of them. The data show more than 150,000 clones, 80% to 95% seen once. Source: peripheral blood, taken 28 days after the second AZD1222 dose. This TCR came from an adult who received the AZD1222 COVID-19 vaccine. J is TRBJ1-5 and V is TRBV7-8, with TRBD1 identical over 9 bases. CDR3 protein: CASSLGDREHFSNQPQHF. DNA for the CDR3: TGTGCCAGCAGCTTAGGGGACAGGGAGCATTTTAGCAATCAGCCCCAGCATTTT.